Following are 25 T cell receptor beta chains from one sample sequenced in a study of shared clonotypes between healthy human individuals. The method was immunoSEQ multiplex PCR; TCRdb's version includes in-frame clones alone and lacks a portion of them. Of some 510,000 clones in the sample, more than 65% were seen once. The sample taken for sequencing was PBMCs. The receptors were gathered from a woman aged 40 to 55 in good health. Some clones in this sample may be carry-over from other donors' samples.

This CDR3 reads CASSDSGEGLGTQYF. In DNA form, the CDR3 reads TGTGCCAGCAGTGATTCGGGGGAGGGCCTGGGTACGCAGTATTTT. The J gene is TRBJ2-3, the V gene TRBV2; 7 bases fit TRBD2. Germline lookup yields CDR1 SNHLY and CDR2 FYNNEI. The J segment lost 8 bases and the V segment lost 3 bases, leaving 11 bases of the junction unmatched. The CDR3 is 15 amino acids.

The genes are TRBV10-2 and TRBJ2-5; no reliable D call. The CDR3 covers 13 residues. Germline lookup yields CDR1 WSHSY and CDR2 SAAADI. The V gene lost 4 bases and the J gene lost 5 bases, with 11 bases spanning the gap. CDR3 amino acids: CASSGADGETQYF. Here the CDR3 DNA reads TGCGCCAGCAGTGGAGCAGATGGGGAGACCCAGTACTTC.

This sequence joins TRBV5-6 and TRBJ2-3; no firm D call. Per germline, CDR1 SGHDT and CDR2 YYEEEE. This CDR3 is built from 13 residues. Between the trimmed V and J ends, which lost 0 bases and 3 bases, there was a span of 5 bases. CDR3 nucleotides: TGTGCCAGCAGCTTGGAAGGGACAGATACGCAGTATTTT. This translates into CASSLEGTDTQYF.

V and J are TRBV7-9 and TRBJ2-2; D assignment may be TRBD1 or TRBD2 (5 bases each). CDR1 is SEHNR and CDR2 is FQNEAQ in the germline V gene (reference sequence). Trimming cost V 0 bases and J 5 bases, with 10 bases left between them. The CDR3 runs to 15 residues. CDR3 in DNA: TGTGCCAGCAGCTTAGCGGGACCGTCAACCGGGGAGCTGTTTTTT. It specifies CASSLAGPSTGELFF.

This chain joins TRBV18 and TRBJ2-5; 10 bases agree with TRBD1. The germline V gene has CDR1 KGHSH and CDR2 LQKENI. This CDR3 has 19 amino acids. V gave up 2 bases and J gave up 1 base; unmatched junction bases: 13. The CDR3 DNA reads as TGTGCCAGCTCACCAGATCCCTTACGGGACAGGGGACGCCAAGAGACCCAGTACTTC. Residues: CASSPDPLRDRGRQETQYF.

This clone occurred many times. V gene TRBV15 combines with J gene TRBJ2-7; 8 bases map to TRBD1. Looked up from germline, CDR1 is LNHNV and CDR2 is YYDKDF (reference sequence). There are 15 residues in the CDR3. The V gene end was trimmed by 0 bases and the J gene end by 5 bases; junction bases not matched to a gene: 6. Here the CDR3 reads CATSRDNQGADEQYF. The CDR3 nucleotides are TGTGCCACCAGCAGAGATAATCAGGGGGCAGACGAGCAGTACTTC.

As regards this clone: The junction departs from the called germline gene at one end, perhaps through a read error. V is TRBV7-2 and J is TRBJ2-5; the D gene is possibly TRBD2 (5 bases). The CDR3 length is 14 residues. Per germline, CDR1 SGHTA and CDR2 FQGNSA. The chain's CDR3 is CASSPGLAQATQYF. CDR3 coding DNA: TGTGCCAGCAGCCCAGGACTTGCGCAAGCGACCCAGTACTTC.

The gene calls are TRBV7-2 and TRBJ2-2; the D is unclear. Germline CDR1 is SGHTA and CDR2 is FQGNSA. V gave up 5 bases and J gave up 5 bases, with 15 bases separating them. This CDR3 region has 15 residues. The CDR3 DNA reads TGTGCCAGCAGCATCCGAACCGTAAGGACCGGGGAGCTGTTTTTT. It codes for CASSIRTVRTGELFF.

The chain has TRBV6-6 and TRBJ1-1; possible D gene TRBD1, 6 bases. The V end lost 2 bases, the J end lost 9 bases, and 10 bases lay between the germline ends. CDR1 and CDR2 from the germline V gene are MNHNY and SVGAGI (reference sequence). CDR3 length: 12 residues. CDR3 sequence reads: CASSYEGEKAFF. CDR3 bases: TGTGCCAGCAGTTACGAGGGGGAAAAAGCTTTCTTT.

The chain uses TRBV7-9 and TRBJ2-1; 13 positions match TRBD2. The germline gives CDR1 SEHNR, CDR2 FQNEAQ (reference sequence). The V and J ends lost 3 bases and 6 bases, in that order; junction bases with no gene match: 11. The CDR3 loop spans 18 amino acids. DNA of the CDR3: TGTGCCAGCAGCTTTAGAGGACTAGCGGGAGAGACCAGCAATGAGCAGTTCTTC. It yields the protein CASSFRGLAGETSNEQFF. Complete variable domain (other parts from reference TRBV7-9 and TRBJ2-1): DTGVSQNPRHKITKRGQNVTFRCDPISEHNRLYWYRQTLGQGPEFLTYFQNEAQLEKSRLLSDRFSAERPKGSFSTLEIQRTEQGDSAMYLCASSFRGLAGETSNEQFFGPGTRLTVL.

The chain joins TRBV6-6 to TRBJ2-7, with 12 bases fitting TRBD2. The CDR3 has 15 amino acids. Losses at the gene ends were 5 bases for V and 5 bases for J; bases not matched to a gene: 7. In germline, CDR1 is MNHNY, CDR2 SVGAGI (reference sequence). The CDR3 DNA reads as TGTGCCAGCAGTCGGCGGACTAGCGGGATAGACGAGCAGTACTTC. Encoded protein: CASSRRTSGIDEQYF.

The V and J genes are TRBV5-8 and TRBJ2-1, with D possibly TRBD2 on 5 matching bases. The germline gives CDR1 SGHTS, CDR2 YDEGEE. V lost 2 bases, J lost 4 bases, and 13 bases lay in between. The CDR3 length is 15 residues. CDR3: CASSLRGMGYNEQFF. Written as DNA, the CDR3 is TGTGCCAGCAGCTTACGAGGGATGGGATACAATGAGCAGTTCTTC.

The V and J genes are TRBV30 and TRBJ2-7; 9 nucleotides line up with TRBD2. J lost 2 bases, V lost 3 bases, and 14 bases had no gene match. Germline V lookup: CDR1 GTSNPN, CDR2 SVGIG (reference sequence). There are 17 residues in the CDR3. CDR3 in amino acids: CAWSHAGLAGRTYEQYF. The CDR3 bases are TGTGCCTGGAGCCACGCGGGGCTAGCGGGGAGGACCTACGAGCAGTACTTC.

This clone was picked up one time. The gene calls are TRBV5-1 and TRBJ1-5; no definite D call. V lost 0 bases and J 5 bases, leaving 6 bases between the germline ends. The CDR3 has 13 amino acids. Germline CDR1 SGHRS, CDR2 YFSETQ. CDR3 DNA sequence: TGCGCCAGCAGCTTGGACACTTATCAGCCCCAGCATTTT. This sequence encodes CASSLDTYQPQHF.

This chain joins TRBV18 and TRBJ2-2; 7 nucleotides match TRBD1. V lost 2 bases to trimming and J lost 1 base; unmatched junction nucleotides: 1. Germline V gene lookup returns CDR1 KGHSH and CDR2 LQKENI. This CDR3 has 15 amino acids. In nucleotides, the CDR3 is TGTGCCAGCTCACCAGGACAGGTGAACACCGGGGAGCTGTTTTTT. It is translated as CASSPGQVNTGELFF.

The chain employs TRBV11-3 and TRBJ2-1, with D possibly being TRBD1 or TRBD2 (5 bases each). Trimming took 5 bases from V and 3 from J, leaving 14 bases between them. The CDR3 extends over 15 amino acids. Germline V lookup: CDR1 SGHNT, CDR2 YENEEA. In nucleotides, the CDR3 is TGTGCCAGCAGCAAGGGGACCGTAGACTACAATGAGCAGTTCTTC. As protein: CASSKGTVDYNEQFF.

The rearrangement links TRBV27 to TRBJ2-7, with a tentative D call TRBD2 (6 bases). The length of the CDR3 is 16 residues. The V gene lost 0 bases and the J gene lost 0 bases, with 12 bases spanning the gap. CDR1 is MNHEY, CDR2 SMNVEV, per germline (reference sequence). The CDR3 loop is CASSLSGGDVSYEQYF. DNA of the CDR3: TGTGCCAGCAGTTTATCGGGCGGGGATGTCTCCTACGAGCAGTACTTC.

This clone was seen once. The chain carries TRBV19 and TRBJ2-7; 9 nucleotides line up with TRBD1. The CDR3 runs to 18 residues. Germline values: CDR1 LNHDA, CDR2 SQIVND (reference sequence). Trimming at V came to 4 bases and at J to 3 bases, leaving 16 bases not matched to a gene. The DNA of the CDR3 is TGTGCCAGTAGTACAACTTACCCTCCGGGACAGGGCGACTACGAGCAGTACTTC. As protein: CASSTTYPPGQGDYEQYF.

The chain carries TRBV9 and TRBJ1-1; weak D call: TRBD1 (6 bases). Germline lookup yields CDR1 SGDLS and CDR2 YYNGEE. V shed 4 bases and J shed 0 bases, with 13 bases lying between them. This CDR3 is 15 amino acids long. DNA for the CDR3: TGTGCCAGCAGCTCGAGGACAGCTATGAACACTGAAGCTTTCTTT. Its protein product is CASSSRTAMNTEAFF.

The rearrangement joins TRBV5-1 to TRBJ2-3; D assignment may be TRBD1 or TRBD2 (5 bases each). The length of the CDR3 is 15 residues. Between the trimmed V and J ends, which lost 5 bases and 5 bases, there was a span of 18 bases. The germline V gene has CDR1 SGHRS and CDR2 YFSETQ. In DNA, the CDR3 is TGCGCCAGCAGTCAAGGACTCTCGAGGGGAGATACGCAGTATTTT. Translating gives CASSQGLSRGDTQYF.

This sequence joins TRBV5-4 and TRBJ2-5; possibly TRBD2 for D (5 bases). The CDR3 covers 14 residues. The V end was cut by 0 bases, the J end by 6 bases, with 12 bases between. Germline V CDR1 and CDR2: SGHNT, YYREEE (reference sequence). Written as DNA, the CDR3 is TGTGCCAGCAGCTTGGATCGGGGTTTACAGACCCAGTACTTC. Protein product: CASSLDRGLQTQYF.

This clone was recorded only once. The V call is TRBV28, the J call TRBJ2-7; the D is unclear. Trimming took 5 bases from V and 2 from J, leaving 10 bases between them. CDR1 MDHEN and CDR2 SYDVKM come from the germline V gene. CDR3 length: 13 residues. The CDR3 here is CASSRPNPYEQYF. The CDR3 region has the DNA TGTGCCAGCAGTCGACCAAACCCCTACGAGCAGTACTTC.

This chain uses TRBV5-1 with TRBJ1-2; TRBD1 is a possible D gene (5 bases). The V and J ends lost 0 bases and 5 bases respectively, with 11 bases between them. The germline CDR1 and CDR2 sequences are SGHRS and YFSETQ. The CDR3 sequence is 14 residues long. The DNA of the CDR3 is TGCGCCAGCAGCTTGGAGACAGAGACATATGGCTACACCTTC. This gives the protein CASSLETETYGYTF.

The chain recombines TRBV30 with TRBJ1-4; 7 bases are a match to TRBD1. After removal of 2 bases from V and 3 bases from J, the junction contained 3 bases not matched to a gene. CDR1 is GTSNPN and CDR2 is SVGIG in the germline V gene (reference sequence). The CDR3 totals 14 residues. CDR3 loop: CAWSKGAANEKLFF. The CDR3 nucleotides read TGTGCCTGGAGTAAGGGGGCGGCTAATGAAAAACTGTTTTTT. Variable domain in full (rest from reference TRBV30 and TRBJ1-4): SQTIHQWPATLVQPVGSPLSLECTVEGTSNPNLYWYRQAAGRGLQLLFYSVGIGQISSEVPQNLSASRPQDRQFILSSKKLLLSDSGFYLCAWSKGAANEKLFFGSGTQLSVL.

The chain uses TRBV28 and TRBJ2-1; the D gene is possibly TRBD2 (5 bases). Trimming took off 7 bases at V and 5 bases at J, with 18 bases between the two ends. CDR1 is MDHEN, CDR2 SYDVKM, per germline. The length of the CDR3 is 15 residues. In DNA form, the CDR3 reads TGTGCCAGCACCCCAGCGCGGGTTACAAACAATGAGCAGTTCTTC. This encodes CASTPARVTNNEQFF. Variable domain in full (rest from reference TRBV28 and TRBJ2-1): DVKVTQSSRYLVKRTGEKVFLECVQDMDHENMFWYRQDPGLGLRLIYFSYDVKMKEKGDIPEGYSVSREKKERFSLILESASTNQTSMYLCASTPARVTNNEQFFGPGTRLTVL.